This is a list of T cell receptor beta chains from one sample in a study of T cell repertoires in cytomegalovirus infection. TCRdb itself ran the reads through MiXCR, one entry per CDR3 protein. In the table there are approximately 150,000 distinct CDR3 sequences, less than 25% of which are singletons. No antigen has been identified for these receptors. The sample consisted of CD8+ T cells from cultured PBMCs, taken from culture after CMV antigen stimulation. These receptors came from a human donor in good health (CMV status not recorded). Some clones in this sample may be carry-over from other donors' samples. Both conserved end residues are trimmed from each CDR3.

V: TRBV14
J: TRBJ1-4
CDR3: ASSRQGDNEKLF

V: TRBV5-5
J: TRBJ2-5
CDR3: ASSLELAGGRETQY

V: TRBV7-8
J: TRBJ1-1
CDR3: ASSVTPREGAF

V: TRBV14
J: TRBJ1-1
CDR3: ASSQDRWGNTEAF

V: TRBV7-2
J: TRBJ2-2
CDR3: ASSFRDGVTGELF

V: TRBV5-8
J: TRBJ2-1
CDR3: ASSFTSPDNEQF

V: TRBV28
J: TRBJ1-1
CDR3: ASSFSRTGGRTEAF

V: TRBV5-1
J: TRBJ1-1
CDR3: ASSSDLNTEAF

V: TRBV27
J: TRBJ2-4
CDR3: ASSSGGGGNIQY

V: TRBV14
J: TRBJ2-1
CDR3: ASSQDITGTGSDEQF

V: TRBV29-1
J: TRBJ2-1
CDR3: SVEGLAGLYNEQF

V: TRBV9
J: TRBJ2-7
CDR3: ASSATGDRSYEQY

V: TRBV6-1
J: TRBJ1-2
CDR3: AARPDRERANYGYT

V: TRBV7-9
J: TRBJ1-5
CDR3: ASSPGGSNQPQH

V: TRBV4-3
J: TRBJ2-7
CDR3: ASSQGTGVYEQY

V: TRBV7-2
J: TRBJ2-7
CDR3: ASSPWSGPPYEQY

V: TRBV5-5
J: TRBJ1-3
CDR3: ASSVEHRAVPGNTIY

V: TRBV7-2
J: TRBJ2-7
CDR3: ASSLSGSSYEQY

V: TRBV29-1
J: TRBJ1-4
CDR3: SVELGGRLSLEEKLF

V: TRBV12-3/TRBV12-4
J: TRBJ1-2
CDR3: ASSLTPSGNYGYT